The present T cell receptor beta chain was sequenced within a study of shared clonotypes between healthy human individuals. Concerning this clone itself: Its antigen is unknown. This CDR3 is also generated by other DNA sequences in the sample.

Findings of the study overall: Limited genetic and exposure-history diversity came from having few donors. Generally, naive subsets came out with larger estimated richness than memory subsets.

Naive CD8 cells were CD45RO-negative, positively selected for CCR7, excluding terminally differentiated effector memory CD45RA+ cells. Adult donors, all healthy and HIV-negative, had no recent acute infections or vaccinations. The assay was immunoSEQ multiplex PCR, and TCRdb's table has in-frame clones only and misses some. The top ten hold about 1.1% of the sample, which has millions of clones, less than 95% seen once. This sequence was found in a man younger than 30 in good health. Input material: naive CD8+ T cells sorted from blood.

CDR3 nucleotide sequence: TGTGCCAGCAGCTTAGACTTATTCTACGAGCAGTACTTC. The encoded protein is CASSLDLFYEQYF. V gene TRBV7-6 combines with J gene TRBJ2-7; D is unresolved. Germline V gives CDR1 SGHVS, CDR2 FNYEAQ. The CDR3 sequence is 13 residues long. Trimming removed 1 base from V and 3 bases from J, with 7 bases in between.